The rows below give T cell receptor beta chains drawn from one sample of a study of OX40 agonist ivuxolimab in advanced cancers. The data were produced by immunoSEQ multiplex PCR, yet TCRdb's version contains in-frame clones alone and is incomplete. The table lists 80,000 to 100,000 clones, around 94% of them singletons, with about 2.6% in the top ten. The input for sequencing was CD4+ or CD8+ T cells sorted from blood, taken in a trial of the OX40 agonist ivuxolimab. All receptors derive from an adult with an advanced solid tumor such as melanoma, head and neck, liver or kidney cancer. Each CDR3 is given with its conserved first and last residue. The order of the fields is CDR3 length, V gene, J gene, clone size, D gene, CDR3 DNA, CDR3 protein. A D gene is named only where the DNA matches it firmly. Size is omitted from some rows. Given values are once, few, many or a class for expanded clones.

len: 16
v_gene: TRBV6-5
j_gene: TRBJ2-7
abundance: -
d_gene: -
CDR3nt: TGTGCCAGCAGTTACGGGGGCCCGGCCTTCTCCTACGAGCAGTACTTC
CDR3aa: CASSYGGPAFSYEQYF

len: 16
v_gene: TRBV19
j_gene: TRBJ2-2
abundance: -
d_gene: -
CDR3nt: TGTGCCAGTAGTATAGCTCTAGAGGGACCCACCGGGGAGCTGTTTTTT
CDR3aa: CASSIALEGPTGELFF

len: 15
v_gene: TRBV6-5
j_gene: TRBJ2-7
abundance: -
d_gene: TRBD2
CDR3nt: TGTGCCAGCAGTTACTCGACTAGCGGATTCTACGAGCAGTACTTC
CDR3aa: CASSYSTSGFYEQYF

len: 15
v_gene: TRBV10-1
j_gene: TRBJ2-2
abundance: -
d_gene: -
CDR3nt: TGCGCCAGCAGTGGGGGGACACCGAACACCGGGGAGCTGTTTTTT
CDR3aa: CASSGGTPNTGELFF

len: 14
v_gene: TRBV7-2
j_gene: TRBJ1-2
abundance: -
d_gene: -
CDR3nt: TGTGCCAGCAGCTTCACAGGGTACGGTTATGGCTACACCTTC
CDR3aa: CASSFTGYGYGYTF

len: 15
v_gene: TRBV15
j_gene: TRBJ2-5
abundance: -
d_gene: -
CDR3nt: TGTGCCACCAGCAGAGATTGGGGAGAGAGGGAGACCCAGTACTTC
CDR3aa: CATSRDWGERETQYF

len: 17
v_gene: TRBV29-1
j_gene: TRBJ2-7
abundance: -
d_gene: TRBD1
CDR3nt: TGCAGCGAAACCGGGACAGGCCGGGTCGGCCAGAGCTACGAGCAGTACTTC
CDR3aa: CSETGTGRVGQSYEQYF

len: 14
v_gene: TRBV27
j_gene: TRBJ1-1
abundance: -
d_gene: TRBD1
CDR3nt: TGTGCCAGCAGATTTACAGGGGGACAGACTGAAGCTTTCTTT
CDR3aa: CASRFTGGQTEAFF

len: 16
v_gene: TRBV19
j_gene: TRBJ1-5
abundance: -
d_gene: -
CDR3nt: TGTGCCAGTAGTATAGCCCTCGGACTTAGCAATCAGCCCCAGCATTTT
CDR3aa: CASSIALGLSNQPQHF

len: 14
v_gene: TRBV2
j_gene: TRBJ2-7
abundance: -
d_gene: -
CDR3nt: TGTGCCAGCAGTGTAGGCGGGATGGAGTACGGGCAGTACTTC
CDR3aa: CASSVGGMEYGQYF

len: 18
v_gene: TRBV27
j_gene: TRBJ2-1
abundance: -
d_gene: TRBD2
CDR3nt: TGTGCCAGCAGTTTACTAGCGGGGGGTCCGAGCTCCTACAATGAGCAGTTCTTC
CDR3aa: CASSLLAGGPSSYNEQFF

len: 14
v_gene: TRBV4-1
j_gene: TRBJ2-3
abundance: -
d_gene: -
CDR3nt: TGCGCCAGCAGCCAAGAGACGGGCACAGATACGCAGTATTTT
CDR3aa: CASSQETGTDTQYF

len: 11
v_gene: TRBV5-6
j_gene: TRBJ1-1
abundance: -
d_gene: -
CDR3nt: TGTGCCAGCAGGGACCGGGGGGAAGCTTTCTTT
CDR3aa: CASRDRGEAFF

len: 11
v_gene: TRBV6-6
j_gene: TRBJ1-2
abundance: once
d_gene: -
CDR3nt: TGTGCCAGTCTACAGGGTCACAGCTACACCTTC
CDR3aa: CASLQGHSYTF

len: 18
v_gene: TRBV28
j_gene: TRBJ1-5
abundance: -
d_gene: -
CDR3nt: TGTGCCAGCAGTTTTAACAATGGATGGGGGGAAGGTTATCAGCCCCAGCATTTT
CDR3aa: CASSFNNGWGEGYQPQHF

len: 16
v_gene: TRBV9
j_gene: TRBJ2-2
abundance: -
d_gene: TRBD2
CDR3nt: TGTGCCAGCAGCGTAAGAAGCGGGGGAGACACCGGGGAGCTGTTTTTT
CDR3aa: CASSVRSGGDTGELFF

len: 15
v_gene: TRBV7-9
j_gene: TRBJ2-1
abundance: -
d_gene: TRBD2
CDR3nt: TGTGCCAGCAGCTTACTAGCGGGAGGCTACAATGAGCAGTTCTTC
CDR3aa: CASSLLAGGYNEQFF

len: 15
v_gene: TRBV14
j_gene: TRBJ2-3
abundance: -
d_gene: TRBD1
CDR3nt: TGTGCCAGCAGCACAGGGGATGGGCGCGCAGATACGCAGTATTTT
CDR3aa: CASSTGDGRADTQYF

len: 14
v_gene: TRBV27
j_gene: TRBJ1-5
abundance: once
d_gene: -
CDR3nt: TGTGCCAGCAGCCCCCCTGGGGTTCGGCAGCCCCAGCATTTT
CDR3aa: CASSPPGVRQPQHF

len: 14
v_gene: TRBV5-5
j_gene: TRBJ2-3
abundance: -
d_gene: -
CDR3nt: TGTGCCAGCAGCTTGGAGGGGAGCACAGATACGCAGTATTTT
CDR3aa: CASSLEGSTDTQYF

len: 11
v_gene: TRBV25-1
j_gene: TRBJ1-1
abundance: -
d_gene: -
CDR3nt: TGTGCCAGCAGTGGAAGCACTGAAGCTTTCTTT
CDR3aa: CASSGSTEAFF

len: 13
v_gene: TRBV9
j_gene: TRBJ2-5
abundance: -
d_gene: -
CDR3nt: TGTGCCAGCAGCGTAGATGGGGTGGGGACCCAGTACTTC
CDR3aa: CASSVDGVGTQYF

len: 15
v_gene: TRBV5-1
j_gene: TRBJ2-7
abundance: -
d_gene: -
CDR3nt: TGCGCCAGCAGCCCGGATGAAGGCAGAGTCTACGAGCAGTACTTC
CDR3aa: CASSPDEGRVYEQYF

len: 15
v_gene: TRBV5-5
j_gene: TRBJ1-3
abundance: -
d_gene: -
CDR3nt: TGTGCCAGCAGCTTACAGGGTTTGTGGGAAAACACCATATATTTT
CDR3aa: CASSLQGLWENTIYF

len: 15
v_gene: TRBV5-4
j_gene: TRBJ1-6
abundance: once
d_gene: -
CDR3nt: TGTGCCAGAGTACCGAGGGGGGGCATTTATTCACCCCTCCACTTT
CDR3aa: CARVPRGGIYSPLHF

len: 16
v_gene: TRBV13
j_gene: TRBJ1-2
abundance: -
d_gene: TRBD1
CDR3nt: TGTGCCAGCAGCCGACCGGGACAGCCCCCCGGCTATGGCTACACCTTC
CDR3aa: CASSRPGQPPGYGYTF

len: 12
v_gene: TRBV28
j_gene: TRBJ1-1
abundance: -
d_gene: -
CDR3nt: TGTGCCAGCCTTCTGGGGGAGGGTGAAGCTTTCTTT
CDR3aa: CASLLGEGEAFF

len: 11
v_gene: TRBV19
j_gene: TRBJ1-1
abundance: -
d_gene: -
CDR3nt: TGTGCCAGTAGTATCGGTTTGGGAGCTTTCTTT
CDR3aa: CASSIGLGAFF